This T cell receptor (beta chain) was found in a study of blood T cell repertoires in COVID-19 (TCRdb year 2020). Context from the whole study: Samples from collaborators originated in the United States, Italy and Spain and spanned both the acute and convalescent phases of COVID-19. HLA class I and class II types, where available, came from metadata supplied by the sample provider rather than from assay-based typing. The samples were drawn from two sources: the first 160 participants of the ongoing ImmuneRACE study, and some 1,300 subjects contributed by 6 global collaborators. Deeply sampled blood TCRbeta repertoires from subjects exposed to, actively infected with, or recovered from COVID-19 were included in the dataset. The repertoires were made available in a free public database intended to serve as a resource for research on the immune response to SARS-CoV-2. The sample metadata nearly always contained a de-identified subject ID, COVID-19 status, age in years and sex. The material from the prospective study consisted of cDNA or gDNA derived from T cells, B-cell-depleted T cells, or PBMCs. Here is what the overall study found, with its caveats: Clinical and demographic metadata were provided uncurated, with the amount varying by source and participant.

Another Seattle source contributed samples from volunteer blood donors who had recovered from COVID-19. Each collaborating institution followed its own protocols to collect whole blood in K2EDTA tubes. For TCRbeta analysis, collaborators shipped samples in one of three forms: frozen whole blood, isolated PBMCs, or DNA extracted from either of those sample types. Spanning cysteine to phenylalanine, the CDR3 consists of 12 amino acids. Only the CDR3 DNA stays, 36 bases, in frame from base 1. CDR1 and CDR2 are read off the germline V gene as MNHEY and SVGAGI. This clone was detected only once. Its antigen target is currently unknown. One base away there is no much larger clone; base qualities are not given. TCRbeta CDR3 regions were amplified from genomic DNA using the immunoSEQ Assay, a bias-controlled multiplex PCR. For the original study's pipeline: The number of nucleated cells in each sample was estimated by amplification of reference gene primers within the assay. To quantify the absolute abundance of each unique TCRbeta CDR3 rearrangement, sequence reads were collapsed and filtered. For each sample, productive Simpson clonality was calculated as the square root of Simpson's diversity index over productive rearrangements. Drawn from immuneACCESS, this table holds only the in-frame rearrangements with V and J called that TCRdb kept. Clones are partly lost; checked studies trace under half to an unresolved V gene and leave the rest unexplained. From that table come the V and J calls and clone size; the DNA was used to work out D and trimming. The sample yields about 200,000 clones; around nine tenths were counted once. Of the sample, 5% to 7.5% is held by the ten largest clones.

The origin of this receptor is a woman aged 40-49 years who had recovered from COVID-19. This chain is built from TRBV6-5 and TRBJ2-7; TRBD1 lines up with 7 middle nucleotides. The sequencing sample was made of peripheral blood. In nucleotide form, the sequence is TGTGCTACGGGACAGTCCGATCACGAGCAGTACTTC. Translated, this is CATGQSDHEQYF.